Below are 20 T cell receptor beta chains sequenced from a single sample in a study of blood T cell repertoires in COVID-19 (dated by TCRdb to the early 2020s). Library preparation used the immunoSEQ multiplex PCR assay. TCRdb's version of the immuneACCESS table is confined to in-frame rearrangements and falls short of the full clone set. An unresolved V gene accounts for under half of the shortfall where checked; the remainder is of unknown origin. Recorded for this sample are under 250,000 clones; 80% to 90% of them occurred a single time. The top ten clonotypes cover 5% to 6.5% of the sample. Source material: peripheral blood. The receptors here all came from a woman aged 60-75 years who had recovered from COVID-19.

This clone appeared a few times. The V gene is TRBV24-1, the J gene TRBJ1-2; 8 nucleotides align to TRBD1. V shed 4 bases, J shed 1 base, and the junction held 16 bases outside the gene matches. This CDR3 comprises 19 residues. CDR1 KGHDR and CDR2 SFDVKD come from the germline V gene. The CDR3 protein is CATSDPPRDRSHLNYGYTF. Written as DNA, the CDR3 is TGTGCCACCAGTGACCCGCCCCGGGACAGGTCCCACCTTAACTATGGCTACACCTTC.

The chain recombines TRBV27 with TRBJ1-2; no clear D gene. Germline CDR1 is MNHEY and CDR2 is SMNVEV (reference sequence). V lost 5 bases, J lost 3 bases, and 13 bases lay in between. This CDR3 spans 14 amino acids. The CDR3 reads CASSPRGGYYGYTF. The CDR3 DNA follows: TGTGCCAGCAGTCCGCGGGGAGGTTACTATGGCTACACCTTC.

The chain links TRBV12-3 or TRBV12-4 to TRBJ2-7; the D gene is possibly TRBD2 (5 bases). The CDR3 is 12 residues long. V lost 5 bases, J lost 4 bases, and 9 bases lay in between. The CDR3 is CASSLPGYEQYF. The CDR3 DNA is TGTGCCAGCAGTCTCCCGGGATACGAGCAGTACTTC.

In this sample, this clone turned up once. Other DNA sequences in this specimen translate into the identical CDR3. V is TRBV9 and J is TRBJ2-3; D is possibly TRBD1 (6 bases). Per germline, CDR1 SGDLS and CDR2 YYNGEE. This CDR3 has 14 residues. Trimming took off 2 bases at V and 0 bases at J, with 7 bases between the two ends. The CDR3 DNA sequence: TGTGCCAGCAGCGTTGACAGGAGCACAGATACGCAGTATTTT. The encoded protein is CASSVDRSTDTQYF.

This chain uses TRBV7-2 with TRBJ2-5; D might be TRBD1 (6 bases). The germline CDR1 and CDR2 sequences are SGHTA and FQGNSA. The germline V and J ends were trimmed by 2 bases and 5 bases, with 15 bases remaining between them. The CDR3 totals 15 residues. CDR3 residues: CASSLKTGRVETQYF. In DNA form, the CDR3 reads TGTGCCAGCAGCTTAAAGACAGGCAGGGTGGAGACCCAGTACTTC.

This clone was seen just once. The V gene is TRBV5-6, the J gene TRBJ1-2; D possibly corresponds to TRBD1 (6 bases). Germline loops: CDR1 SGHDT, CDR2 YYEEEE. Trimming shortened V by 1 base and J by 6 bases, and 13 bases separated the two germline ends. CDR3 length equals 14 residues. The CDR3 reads CASSLIAGVDGYTF. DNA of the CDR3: TGTGCCAGCAGCTTGATTGCAGGGGTTGATGGCTACACCTTC.

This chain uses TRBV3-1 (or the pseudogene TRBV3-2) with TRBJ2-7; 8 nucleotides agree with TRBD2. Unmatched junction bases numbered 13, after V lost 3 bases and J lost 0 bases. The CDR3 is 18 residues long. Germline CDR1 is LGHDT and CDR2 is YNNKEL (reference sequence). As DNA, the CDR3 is TGTGCCAGCAGCCACGCCGAGGGGAGCCGGGAGGGCTCCTACGAGCAGTACTTC. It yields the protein CASSHAEGSREGSYEQYF.

CDR3 loop: CASRPLGQAGREQYF. CDR3 sequence (DNA): TGTGCCAGCAGACCCTTGGGACAGGCAGGCCGCGAGCAGTACTTC. The chain combines TRBV25-1 with TRBJ2-7; 8 nucleotides agree with TRBD1. This CDR3 comprises 15 residues. Germline-derived CDR1 and CDR2 are MGHDK and SYGVNS. The ends lost 6 bases at V and 6 bases at J; junction bases unmatched: 13.

The DNA for the CDR3 is TGCGCCAGCAGCCAAACCGACAGGGGCGACGAAAAACTGTTTTTT. The encoded protein is CASSQTDRGDEKLFF. The chain combines TRBV4-1 with TRBJ1-4; TRBD1 aligns across 8 bases. V gave up 2 bases and J gave up 8 bases; unmatched junction bases: 7. The V gene's germline CDR1 is MGHRA and CDR2 YSYEKL. The CDR3 sequence is 15 residues long.

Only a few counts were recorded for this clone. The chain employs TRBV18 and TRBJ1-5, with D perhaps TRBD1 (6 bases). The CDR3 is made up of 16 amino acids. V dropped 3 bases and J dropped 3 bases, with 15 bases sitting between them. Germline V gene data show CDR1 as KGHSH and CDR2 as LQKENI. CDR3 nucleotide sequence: TGTGCCAGCTCACCTGGACAGCCCCAGATCAATCAGCCCCAGCATTTT. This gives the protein CASSPGQPQINQPQHF.

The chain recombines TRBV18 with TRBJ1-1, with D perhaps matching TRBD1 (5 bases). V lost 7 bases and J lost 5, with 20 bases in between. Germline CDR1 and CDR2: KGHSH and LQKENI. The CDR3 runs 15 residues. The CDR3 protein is CASFNTGGVGTEAFF. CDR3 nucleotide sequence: TGTGCCAGCTTCAACACCGGGGGGGTCGGAACTGAAGCTTTCTTT. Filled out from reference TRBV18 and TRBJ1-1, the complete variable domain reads NAGVMQNPRHLVRRRGQEARLRCSPMKGHSHVYWYRQLPEEGLKFMVYLQKENIIDESGMPKERFSAEFPKEGPSILRIQQVVRGDSAAYFCASFNTGGVGTEAFFGQGTRLTVV.

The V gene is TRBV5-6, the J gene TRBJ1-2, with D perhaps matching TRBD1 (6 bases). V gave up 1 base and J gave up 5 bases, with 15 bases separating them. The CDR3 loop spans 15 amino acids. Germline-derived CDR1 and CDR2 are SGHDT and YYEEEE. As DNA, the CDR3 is TGTGCCAGCAGCTTGTTATTTCGGACAGAGTATGGCTACACCTTC. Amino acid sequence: CASSLLFRTEYGYTF.

The CDR3 DNA sequence: TGTGCCAGCAGCTTAAACGGGGGGACGAACACCGGGGAGCTGTTTTTT. It translates to CASSLNGGTNTGELFF. V and J are TRBV11-2 and TRBJ2-2; 7 positions agree with TRBD2. The length of the CDR3 is 16 residues. Losses at the gene ends were 2 bases for V and 0 bases for J; bases not matched to a gene: 3. Germline V lookup: CDR1 SGHAT, CDR2 FQNNGV.

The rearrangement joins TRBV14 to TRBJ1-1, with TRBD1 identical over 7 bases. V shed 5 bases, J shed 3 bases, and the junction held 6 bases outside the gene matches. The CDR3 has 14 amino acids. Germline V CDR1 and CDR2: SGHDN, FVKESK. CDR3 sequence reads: CASSSPGTDTEAFF. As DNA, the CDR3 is TGTGCCAGCAGCAGCCCGGGGACAGACACTGAAGCTTTCTTT.

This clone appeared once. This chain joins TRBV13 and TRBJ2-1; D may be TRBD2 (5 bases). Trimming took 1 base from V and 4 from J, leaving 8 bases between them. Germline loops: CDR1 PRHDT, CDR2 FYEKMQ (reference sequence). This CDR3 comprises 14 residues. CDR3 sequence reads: CASSLAGKYNEQFF. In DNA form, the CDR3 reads TGTGCCAGCAGCTTAGCGGGGAAATACAATGAGCAGTTCTTC.

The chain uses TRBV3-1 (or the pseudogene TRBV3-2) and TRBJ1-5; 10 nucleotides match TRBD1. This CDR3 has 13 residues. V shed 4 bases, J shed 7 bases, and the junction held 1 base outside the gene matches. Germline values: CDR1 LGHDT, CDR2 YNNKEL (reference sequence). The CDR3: CASSLTGGQPQHF. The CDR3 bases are TGTGCCAGCAGCCTGACAGGGGGCCAGCCCCAGCATTTT.

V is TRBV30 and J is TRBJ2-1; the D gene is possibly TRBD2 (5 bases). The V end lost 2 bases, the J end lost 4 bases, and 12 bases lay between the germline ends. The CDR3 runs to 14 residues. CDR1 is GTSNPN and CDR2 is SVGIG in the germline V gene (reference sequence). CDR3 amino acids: CAWSRKGGYNEQFF. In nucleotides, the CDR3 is TGTGCCTGGAGTCGGAAAGGCGGGTACAATGAGCAGTTCTTC.

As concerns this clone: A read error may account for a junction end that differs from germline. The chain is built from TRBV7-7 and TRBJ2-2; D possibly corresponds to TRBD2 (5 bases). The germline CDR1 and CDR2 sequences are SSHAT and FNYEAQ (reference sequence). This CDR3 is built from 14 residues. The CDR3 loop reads CASSQLRGTGELFF. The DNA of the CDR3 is TGTGCTAGCAGTCAATTACGAGGGACCGGGGAGCTGTTTTTT.

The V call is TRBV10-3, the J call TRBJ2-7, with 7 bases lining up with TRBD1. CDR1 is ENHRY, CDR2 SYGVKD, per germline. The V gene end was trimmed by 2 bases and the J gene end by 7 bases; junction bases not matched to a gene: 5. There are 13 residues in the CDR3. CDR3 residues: CAISERGPGEQYF. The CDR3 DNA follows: TGTGCCATCAGTGAGAGGGGGCCTGGGGAGCAGTACTTC.

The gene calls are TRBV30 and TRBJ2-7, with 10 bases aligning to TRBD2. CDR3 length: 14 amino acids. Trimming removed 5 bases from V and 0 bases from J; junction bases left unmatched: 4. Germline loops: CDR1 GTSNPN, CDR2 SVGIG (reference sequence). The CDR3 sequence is CAWEAGGPSYEQYF. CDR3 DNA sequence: TGTGCCTGGGAAGCGGGGGGGCCCTCCTACGAGCAGTACTTC. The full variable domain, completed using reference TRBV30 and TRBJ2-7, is SQTIHQWPATLVQPVGSPLSLECTVEGTSNPNLYWYRQAAGRGLQLLFYSVGIGQISSEVPQNLSASRPQDRQFILSSKKLLLSDSGFYLCAWEAGGPSYEQYFGPGTRLTVT.